These 9 T cell receptor beta chains were sequenced from one sample in a study of blood T cell repertoires in COVID-19. Clones were sequenced by immunoSEQ multiplex PCR, and TCRdb holds only the in-frame ones, with some missing. The sample yields around 160,000 clones, approximately 82% seen once. The sample comprised peripheral blood. These receptors originate from a human donor with acute or convalescent COVID-19. The donor label of this sample is uncertain.

The table lists this clone with a few counts. The chain links TRBV7-2 to TRBJ2-1; perhaps TRBD1 as D (5 bases). This CDR3 has 14 amino acids. The germline V gene encodes CDR1 SGHTA and CDR2 FQGNSA. With 1 base removed from V and 5 bases from J, the gap between germline ends came to 9 bases. CDR3 DNA: TGTGCCAGCAGCTTAGAACAGGCCAACAATGAGCAGTTCTTC. This codes for CASSLEQANNEQFF.

This rearrangement joins TRBV4-1 to TRBJ2-1; unclear D gene. Trimming shortened V by 4 bases and J by 4 bases, and 20 bases separated the two germline ends. CDR3 size: 17 residues. Germline loops: CDR1 MGHRA, CDR2 YSYEKL. In DNA, the CDR3 is TGCGCCAGCAGCCCGATTTTCGGCCAATTGCGGTACAATGAGCAGTTCTTC. As protein: CASSPIFGQLRYNEQFF.

V gene TRBV4-3 combines with J gene TRBJ1-3; D is undetermined. Germline V gene lookup returns CDR1 LGHNA and CDR2 YSLEER. The CDR3 is 17 amino acids. V lost 0 bases, J lost 4 bases, and 16 bases lay in between. The CDR3 region is CASSQDLTSVAGNTIYF. In DNA form, the CDR3 reads TGCGCCAGCAGCCAAGATCTAACCTCGGTTGCCGGAAACACCATATATTTT.

This sequence joins TRBV5-4 and TRBJ2-1; D not certain. V was trimmed by 5 bases and J by 4 bases, leaving 7 bases between them. The CDR3 runs 12 residues. Germline V gives CDR1 SGHNT, CDR2 YYREEE (reference sequence). CDR3 DNA: TGTGCCAGCAGTTTGTATTACAATGAGCAGTTCTTC. Translated, it gives CASSLYYNEQFF.

The chain carries TRBV19 and TRBJ1-5; 8 bases are a match to TRBD1. Germline V gives CDR1 LNHDA, CDR2 SQIVND (reference sequence). After removal of 0 bases from V and 0 bases from J, the junction contained 1 base not matched to a gene. CDR3 length: 16 amino acids. CDR3 nucleotide sequence: TGTGCCAGTAGTATAGACAGGGGGCATAGCAATCAGCCCCAGCATTTT. This gives the protein CASSIDRGHSNQPQHF. Full variable domain (missing parts from reference TRBV19 and TRBJ1-5): DGGITQSPKYLFRKEGQNVTLSCEQNLNHDAMYWYRQDPGQGLRLIYYSQIVNDFQKGDIAEGYSVSREKKESFPLTVTSAQKNPTAFYLCASSIDRGHSNQPQHFGDGTRLSIL.

The genes are TRBV5-1 and TRBJ1-1; 7 bases fit TRBD1. The CDR3 is made up of 15 amino acids. Germline CDR1 SGHRS, CDR2 YFSETQ. J lost 0 bases, V lost 2 bases, and 4 bases had no gene match. DNA of the CDR3: TGCGCCAGCAGCTTCAACAGGGGCATGAACACTGAAGCTTTCTTT. It is translated as CASSFNRGMNTEAFF.

The chain couples TRBV5-1 to TRBJ2-7, with 10 bases identical to TRBD1. The CDR3 loop spans 14 amino acids. Trimming at V came to 2 bases and at J to 7 bases, leaving 6 bases not matched to a gene. The germline V gene encodes CDR1 SGHRS and CDR2 YFSETQ. CDR3 nucleotides: TGCGCCAGCAGCTTCGACAGGGGGCAAGGTGAGCAGTACTTC. Translated, it gives CASSFDRGQGEQYF.

The genes are TRBV30 and TRBJ1-2, with D unclear. CDR3 length: 13 residues. Germline V gene data show CDR1 as GTSNPN and CDR2 as SVGIG (reference sequence). V was pared by 7 bases and J by 1 base, with 13 bases between. Written as DNA, the CDR3 is TGTGCCTCGTTAGGACTGGATAACTATGGCTACACCTTC. Translated, it gives CASLGLDNYGYTF.

The V gene is TRBV6-5, the J gene TRBJ2-2; TRBD1 matches 10 bases. The CDR3 runs to 15 residues. Germline V CDR1 and CDR2: MNHEY, SVGAGI. The V gene end was trimmed by 6 bases and the J gene end by 6 bases; junction bases not matched to a gene: 7. CDR3 sequence reads: CASRGDRGKAGELFF. The CDR3 region has the DNA TGTGCCAGCAGAGGGGACAGGGGAAAAGCCGGGGAGCTGTTTTTT.